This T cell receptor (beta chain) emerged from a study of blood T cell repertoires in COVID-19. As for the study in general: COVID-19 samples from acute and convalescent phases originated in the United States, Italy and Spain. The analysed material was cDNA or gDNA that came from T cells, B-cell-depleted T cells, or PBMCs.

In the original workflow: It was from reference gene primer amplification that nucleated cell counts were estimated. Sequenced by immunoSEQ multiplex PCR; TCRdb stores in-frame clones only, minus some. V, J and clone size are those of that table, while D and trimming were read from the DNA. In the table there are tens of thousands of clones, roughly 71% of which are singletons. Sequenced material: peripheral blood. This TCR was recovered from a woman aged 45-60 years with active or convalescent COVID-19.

The CDR3 DNA sequence: TGTGCCAGTAGAACAGGATTTAACACTGAAGCTTTCTTT. Amino acid sequence: CASRTGFNTEAFF. The chain uses TRBV19 and TRBJ1-1; D perhaps matches TRBD1 (5 bases). Germline CDR1 reads LNHDA; CDR2 reads SQIVND (reference sequence). The CDR3 has 13 amino acids. The V end was cut by 6 bases, the J end by 2 bases, with 10 bases between.